A single sample gave rise to the 8 T cell receptor beta chains below, sequenced in a study of early T cells in non-severe SARS-CoV-2 infection. MiXCR was run by TCRdb on the 5' RACE reads, yielding one entry per CDR3 protein. The table lists under 30,000 distinct CDR3 sequences, more than 5% of them singletons, with 10% to 12% in the top ten. The material sequenced was whole blood. Receptors were obtained from an adult who was a healthcare worker with PCR-confirmed SARS-CoV-2 infection or an uninfected control (not recorded which).

In this sample, this clonotype turned up many times. J is TRBJ2-1 and V is TRBV20-1, with TRBD2 matching over 11 bases. Germline loops: CDR1 DFQATT, CDR2 SNEGSKA (reference sequence). The CDR3 is 17 amino acids. J lost 9 bases, V lost 7 bases, and 20 bases had no gene match. In DNA, the CDR3 is TGCAGTGGTATCCCTTTTAGGACTAGCGGGTCCGCGACTGAGCAGTTCTTC. Its protein is CSGIPFRTSGSATEQFF.

This clonotype appeared a few times. V is TRBV28 and J is TRBJ1-1; D perhaps matches TRBD1 (5 bases). Trimming left V 3 bases short and J 4 bases short, with 18 bases between. The length of the CDR3 is 16 residues. In germline, CDR1 is MDHEN, CDR2 SYDVKM. The CDR3 sequence: CASSLRKGVISTEAFF. The DNA for the CDR3 is TGTGCCAGCAGTTTGCGAAAAGGGGTGATAAGCACTGAAGCTTTCTTT.

This clonotype was observed at least ten times. The chain couples TRBV20-1 to TRBJ2-2; D may be TRBD2 (6 bases). Germline CDR1 reads DFQATT; CDR2 reads SNEGSKA (reference sequence). This CDR3 has 16 amino acids. Trimming shortened V by 0 bases and J by 3 bases, and 14 bases separated the two germline ends. CDR3 protein: CSARDWSGEDTGELFF. The CDR3 DNA reads TGCAGTGCTAGAGATTGGTCGGGAGAGGACACCGGGGAGCTGTTTTTT.

This clonotype has ten or more counts. The chain combines TRBV7-2 with TRBJ1-1, with D perhaps matching TRBD1 (6 bases). The V end lost 4 bases, the J end lost 1 base, and 10 bases lay between the germline ends. The CDR3 has 14 amino acids. Germline loops: CDR1 SGHTA, CDR2 FQGNSA. The CDR3 region is CASSSTGRNTEAFF. The CDR3 region has the DNA TGTGCCAGCAGCTCAACAGGGAGGAACACTGAAGCTTTCTTT.

This clonotype has a count of ten or more. The V gene is TRBV5-1, the J gene TRBJ1-2; D unresolved. The CDR3 extends over 13 amino acids. The V gene lost 5 bases and the J gene lost 6 bases, with 14 bases spanning the gap. Germline CDR1 reads SGHRS; CDR2 reads YFSETQ. The CDR3 DNA follows: TGCGCCAGCAGAACGACGAGCGCGAATGGCTACACCTTC. Protein sequence: CASRTTSANGYTF.

This clonotype was seen ten or more times. The rearrangement links TRBV2 to TRBJ1-3; 7 nucleotides align to TRBD1. Germline V gives CDR1 SNHLY, CDR2 FYNNEI. V lost 7 bases, J lost 2 bases, and 8 bases stayed unmatched. The CDR3 is 15 amino acids. CDR3 residues: CASTQGTSPGNTIYF. The DNA for the CDR3 is TGTGCCAGCACACAGGGGACAAGCCCTGGAAACACCATATATTTT.

This clonotype was counted between two and nine times. The chain employs TRBV9 and TRBJ1-3; no firm D call. CDR1 and CDR2 from the germline V gene are SGDLS and YYNGEE. The CDR3 is 14 amino acids. V was pared by 3 bases and J by 1 base, with 8 bases between. The CDR3 DNA sequence: TGTGCCAGCAGCGACAGCTTTTCTGGAAACACCATATATTTT. This encodes CASSDSFSGNTIYF.

This clonotype was seen more than once but under ten times. The chain employs TRBV7-9 and TRBJ1-4; a possible D gene is TRBD1 (6 bases). V lost 6 bases and J lost 7, with 18 bases in between. This CDR3 contains 15 residues. Germline V gene lookup returns CDR1 SEHNR and CDR2 FQNEAQ (reference sequence). CDR3 protein: CASSPSWGATEKLFF. As DNA, the CDR3 is TGTGCCAGCAGTCCAAGCTGGGGGGCCACTGAAAAACTGTTTTTT.